These 5 T cell receptor beta chains came from one sample sequenced in a study of cytomegalovirus exposure and HLA in healthy donors. This PCR relied on a set of 60 Vbeta primers and 13 Jbeta primers. Assay: immunoSEQ multiplex PCR; the TCRdb copy retains only in-frame clones and omits some. The clone table shows roughly 100,000 clones, with the ten largest holding around 3.2%. Sequenced sample: PBMCs. The origin of the receptors is a man between 35 and 55 years old in good health and CMV-seronegative.

The chain links TRBV4-3 to TRBJ1-2; TRBD1 might be the D (5 bases). There are 14 residues in the CDR3. Germline V CDR1 and CDR2: LGHNA, YSLEER. Trimming pared 0 bases from V and 4 bases from J, leaving 9 bases between. CDR3 bases: TGCGCCAGCAGCCAAGACAGGGAGGGCTATGGCTACACCTTC. Translation: CASSQDREGYGYTF.

The V call is TRBV9, the J call TRBJ1-2; 7 nucleotides agree with TRBD1. The J segment lost 6 bases and the V segment lost 4 bases, leaving 9 bases of the junction unmatched. The germline V gene has CDR1 SGDLS and CDR2 YYNGEE. CDR3 length equals 14 residues. The CDR3 DNA follows: TGTGCCAGCAGCAAAGCTGGAGGGGGCGATGGCTACACCTTC. Translation gives CASSKAGGGDGYTF.

V gene TRBV5-1 combines with J gene TRBJ2-7; 10 bases match TRBD1. The J segment lost 6 bases and the V segment lost 4 bases, leaving 10 bases of the junction unmatched. The germline CDR1 and CDR2 sequences are SGHRS and YFSETQ. This CDR3 spans 15 amino acids. This CDR3 reads CASSQMGQGPLEQYF. The CDR3 bases are TGCGCCAGCAGCCAAATGGGACAGGGGCCTCTCGAGCAGTACTTC.

The chain has TRBV14 and TRBJ2-7; a possible D gene is TRBD1 (6 bases). This CDR3 has 14 amino acids. The germline V gene has CDR1 SGHDN and CDR2 FVKESK. V was clipped by 4 bases and J by 4 bases, with 14 bases between them. CDR3 nucleotide sequence: TGTGCCAGCAGCCTCAGGGGCACAACGTACGAGCAGTACTTC. This encodes CASSLRGTTYEQYF. The full variable domain, rest sourced from reference TRBV14 and TRBJ2-7, is EAGVTQFPSHSVIEKGQTVTLRCDPISGHDNLYWYRRVMGKEIKFLLHFVKESKQDESGMPNNRFLAERTGGTYSTLKVQPAELEDSGVYFCASSLRGTTYEQYFGPGTRLTVT.

V and J are TRBV4-2 and TRBJ2-1; 11 bases agree with TRBD2. The germline V gene encodes CDR1 LGHNA and CDR2 YNFKEQ. Trimming cost V 0 bases and J 5 bases; bases outside gene matches: 0. This CDR3 is 15 amino acids long. This CDR3 reads CASSQDSGGDNEQFF. The DNA of the CDR3 is TGTGCCAGCAGCCAAGATAGCGGGGGGGACAATGAGCAGTTCTTC.